The 2 T cell receptor beta chains presented below share a single source sample, sequenced in a study of OX40 agonist ivuxolimab in advanced cancers. TCRdb keeps only in-frame clones here, not all; method: immunoSEQ multiplex PCR. Here the sample spans 95,000 to 100,000 clones, roughly four fifths being singletons. The source was CD4+ or CD8+ T cells sorted from blood, collected in a trial of the OX40 agonist ivuxolimab. These receptors were collected from an adult with an advanced solid tumor such as melanoma, head and neck, liver or kidney cancer.

The CDR3 DNA follows: TGTGCCAGCAGCGTTCCGGGACGGGGCTCCTACAATGAGCAGTTCTTC. Translated: CASSVPGRGSYNEQFF. The rearrangement uses TRBV5-5 and TRBJ2-1; D tentatively fits TRBD1 or TRBD2 (5 bases each). The CDR3 is 16 amino acids. Germline CDR1 is SGHKS and CDR2 is YYEKEE (reference sequence). V was pared by 4 bases and J by 0 bases, with 14 bases between.

The rearrangement uses TRBV6-1 and TRBJ1-1; 10 bases align to TRBD1. V was clipped by 9 bases and J by 0 bases; unmatched bases: 4. Germline CDR1 reads MNHNS; CDR2 reads SASEGT. This CDR3 has 14 residues. The CDR3 protein is CASDRGQVNTEAFF. CDR3 sequence (DNA): TGTGCCAGTGACAGGGGGCAGGTGAACACTGAAGCTTTCTTT.